Here is one T cell receptor beta chain with its context. This specimen belongs to a study of shared clonotypes between healthy human individuals. The CDR3 sequence is 13 residues long. Per the germline V gene, CDR1 is SGHTA and CDR2 is FQGNSA. V was trimmed by 0 bases and J by 9 bases, leaving 9 bases between them. The data were produced by immunoSEQ multiplex PCR, yet TCRdb's version contains in-frame clones alone and is incomplete. The sample consists of 1.6 million or so clones, around 97% of them appearing once. The material sequenced was naive CD4+ T cells sorted from blood. Described subset: CD45RA+ positively selected. The chain uses TRBV7-2 and TRBJ2-4, with D unclear. This receptor was taken from a man aged 25-40 years in good health. The CDR3 here is CASSLAQRSIQYF. The CDR3 region has the DNA TGTGCCAGCAGCTTAGCCCAGAGAAGCATTCAGTACTTC.